Here is one T cell receptor beta chain with its context. The data belong to a study of technical replicates of blood from several donors. Produced via immunoSEQ multiplex PCR; TCRdb's table is partial and in-frame only. The table has 95,000 or so clones, around 95% seen once. Germline V CDR1 and CDR2: SGDLS, YYNGEE. Trimming left V 0 bases short and J 4 bases short, with 10 bases between. CDR3 size: 14 residues. This clonotype originated in a human donor in good health. This chain links TRBV9 with TRBJ1-1; TRBD1 might be the D (5 bases). Specimen: T cells isolated from PBMCs. The CDR3 DNA reads TGTGCCAGCAGCGTAGGTGGGGCGGTCACTGAAGCTTTCTTT. Translated, it gives CASSVGGAVTEAFF.